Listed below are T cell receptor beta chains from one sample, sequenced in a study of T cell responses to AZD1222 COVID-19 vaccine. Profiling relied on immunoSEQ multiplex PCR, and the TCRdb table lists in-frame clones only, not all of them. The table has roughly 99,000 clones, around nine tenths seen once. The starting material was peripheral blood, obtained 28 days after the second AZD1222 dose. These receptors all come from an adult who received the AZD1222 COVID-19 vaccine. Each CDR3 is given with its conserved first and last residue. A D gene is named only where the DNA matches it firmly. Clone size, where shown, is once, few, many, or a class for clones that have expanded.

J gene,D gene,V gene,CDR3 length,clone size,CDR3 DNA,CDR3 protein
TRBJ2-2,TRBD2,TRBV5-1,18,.,TGCGCCAGCAGCTTGACCGGGACTAGCGGGAGAAGCACCGGGGAGCTGTTTTTT,CASSLTGTSGRSTGELFF
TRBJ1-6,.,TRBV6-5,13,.,TGTGCCAGCAGTTACTCTCCGGGGTCACCCCTCCACTTT,CASSYSPGSPLHF
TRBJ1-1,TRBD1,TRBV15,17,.,TGTGCCACCAGCGGCGCAGGGGGGTCGCAAAACAACCTTGAAGCTTTCTTT,CATSGAGGSQNNLEAFF
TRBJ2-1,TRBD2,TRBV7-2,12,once,TGTGCCAGCAGAACCAGGGGCGGGAGGGCGTTCTTC,CASRTRGGRAFF
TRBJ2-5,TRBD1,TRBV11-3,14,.,TGTGCCAGCAGTCCATCAGGGGGCACAGAGACCCAGTACTTC,CASSPSGGTETQYF
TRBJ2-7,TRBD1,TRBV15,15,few,TGTGCCACCAGCAGAGATCAAGGGACAGCCTACGAGCAGTACTTC,CATSRDQGTAYEQYF
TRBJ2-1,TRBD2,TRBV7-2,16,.,TGTGCCAGCAGCTTAGCAGTACTAGCGGCGTCCAAGGAGCAGTTCTTC,CASSLAVLAASKEQFF
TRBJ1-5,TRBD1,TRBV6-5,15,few,TGTGCCAGCAGTTACTCGACAGGGAGCAATCAGCCCCAGCATTTT,CASSYSTGSNQPQHF
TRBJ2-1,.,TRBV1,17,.,TGCACCAGCAGCCATAGGACTAGCCCCCGCTCCTACAATGAGCAGTTCTTC,CTSSHRTSPRSYNEQFF
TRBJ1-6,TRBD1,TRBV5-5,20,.,TGTGCCAGCAGCCCGCGACCGGGACAGTTAATGAGCTCCTATAATTCACCCCTCCACTTT,CASSPRPGQLMSSYNSPLHF